This paragraph covers one T cell receptor beta chain sequence. Its antigen remains unknown. A multiplex PCR was run with 60 Vbeta primers and 13 Jbeta primers. Original handling: In a later analysis, of some 80 million unique beta chains, around 11 million appeared in at least two donors. Clones were read by immunoSEQ multiplex PCR, and TCRdb kept only the in-frame ones, dropping some. V, J and clone size are taken as reported in that table, and D and trimming were inferred from the DNA itself. Of around 150,000 clones listed, roughly 70% are singletons. This entry is derived from a study of cytomegalovirus exposure and HLA in healthy donors. The CDR3 runs to 12 residues. Germline V gene sequence: CDR1 GTSNPN, CDR2 SVGIG (reference sequence). Between the trimmed V and J ends, which lost 4 bases and 2 bases, there was a span of 9 bases. Study-level results: The study labeled about 160 TCR beta chains cytomegalovirus-associated. Several V segments, TRBV6-2 and TRBV6-3 among them, could not be told apart and were dropped. Follow-up analysis seemed to connect common viral pathogens with several of the most significant clusters identified.

This sequence joins TRBV30 and TRBJ2-7; D might be TRBD1 (6 bases). The specimen was PBMCs. This clonotype was obtained from a man aged 35 to 55 in good health and CMV-seronegative. CDR3 bases: TGTGCCTGGATACAGGGCACCTACGAGCAGTACTTC. Its translation: CAWIQGTYEQYF. The entire variable domain, with the rest obtained from reference TRBV30 and TRBJ2-7, is as follows: SQTIHQWPATLVQPVGSPLSLECTVEGTSNPNLYWYRQAAGRGLQLLFYSVGIGQISSEVPQNLSASRPQDRQFILSSKKLLLSDSGFYLCAWIQGTYEQYFGPGTRLTVT.